A selection of T cell receptor beta chains follows, all from one sample in a study of OX40 agonist ivuxolimab in advanced cancers. Measured with immunoSEQ multiplex PCR; TCRdb has only the in-frame clones, and not every one. The sample has around 31,000 clones, around nine tenths seen once. Specimen: CD4+ or CD8+ T cells sorted from blood, collected in a trial of the OX40 agonist ivuxolimab. All receptors derive from an adult with an advanced solid tumor such as melanoma, head and neck, liver or kidney cancer. Both conserved end residues are part of each CDR3. D genes are given only for firm matches. For some rows the clone size is stated as once, few or many, or as a class when expanded; others skip it.

J: TRBJ1-5
D: TRBD1
size: .
V: TRBV23-1
CDR3: CASRTLLPDRANSNQPQHF
DNA: TGCGCCAGCAGGACTCTACTCCCGGACAGGGCGAATAGCAATCAGCCCCAGCATTTT

J: TRBJ1-4
D: TRBD1
size: .
V: TRBV5-1
CDR3: CASSPGQVNEKLFF
DNA: TGCGCCAGCAGTCCGGGACAGGTGAATGAAAAACTGTTTTTT

J: TRBJ1-5
D: .
size: .
V: TRBV6-5
CDR3: CASSSQVNQPQHF
DNA: TGTGCCAGCAGTTCCCAGGTCAATCAGCCCCAGCATTTT

J: TRBJ2-5
D: .
size: .
V: TRBV29-1
CDR3: CSVEGGAQETQYF
DNA: TGCAGCGTTGAAGGGGGGGCCCAAGAGACCCAGTACTTC

J: TRBJ2-7
D: TRBD2
size: .
V: TRBV19
CDR3: CASSIGTSGNSYEQYF
DNA: TGTGCCAGTAGTATAGGGACTAGCGGCAACTCCTACGAGCAGTACTTC

J: TRBJ1-1
D: TRBD1
size: few
V: TRBV9
CDR3: CASSVTGVGTEAFF
DNA: TGTGCCAGCAGCGTGACAGGGGTAGGTACTGAAGCTTTCTTT

J: TRBJ2-1
D: .
size: .
V: TRBV16
CDR3: CASSQGAEQFF
DNA: TGTGCCAGCAGCCAAGGAGCTGAGCAGTTCTTC

J: TRBJ2-7
D: .
size: .
V: TRBV7-9
CDR3: CASSGNSIGGPTYEQYF
DNA: TGTGCCAGCAGCGGGAACTCGATCGGGGGGCCGACCTACGAGCAGTACTTC

J: TRBJ2-1
D: .
size: .
V: TRBV7-2
CDR3: CASSLLGPVNEQFF
DNA: TGTGCCAGCAGCTTACTAGGGCCGGTCAATGAGCAGTTCTTC

J: TRBJ2-1
D: TRBD1
size: .
V: TRBV15
CDR3: CATSTDRGLLLAAYNEQFF
DNA: TGTGCCACCAGCACGGACAGGGGGCTCTTACTAGCGGCCTACAATGAGCAGTTCTTC

J: TRBJ2-7
D: TRBD2
size: .
V: TRBV29-1
CDR3: CSVESGSGYEQYF
DNA: TGCAGCGTTGAAAGCGGGAGTGGCTACGAGCAGTACTTC

J: TRBJ2-2
D: .
size: .
V: TRBV5-4
CDR3: CASSYPGPLTTGELFF
DNA: TGTGCCAGCAGCTACCCGGGCCCCCTAACCACCGGGGAGCTGTTTTTT

J: TRBJ2-6
D: .
size: .
V: TRBV28
CDR3: CASSSERGIQPSSGANVLTF
DNA: TGTGCCAGCAGTTCGGAGAGGGGAATCCAGCCCAGCTCTGGGGCCAACGTCCTGACTTTC

J: TRBJ2-2
D: .
size: .
V: TRBV11-2
CDR3: CASSLDPGLNTGELFF
DNA: TGTGCCAGCAGCTTAGATCCAGGACTGAACACCGGGGAGCTGTTTTTT

J: TRBJ1-6
D: .
size: .
V: TRBV19
CDR3: CASSIWGGSDSPLHF
DNA: TGTGCCAGTAGTATATGGGGGGGTTCGGATTCACCCCTCCACTTT

J: TRBJ2-7
D: TRBD1
size: .
V: TRBV27
CDR3: CASSLMQGASEQYF
DNA: TGTGCCAGCAGTTTGATGCAGGGGGCTAGCGAGCAGTACTTC